Below, one T cell receptor (beta chain) is given with its context. Sequencing used immunoSEQ multiplex PCR; TCRdb keeps in-frame clones, though not all of them. The sample carries 250,000 to 300,000 clones, approximately 90% recorded once. This specimen belongs to a study of blood T cell repertoires in COVID-19. Study-level information: Sample material is recorded as cDNA or gDNA derived from T cells, B-cell-depleted T cells, or PBMCs.

This CDR3 has 13 amino acids. With 5 bases removed from V and 9 bases from J, the gap between germline ends came to 11 bases. Germline V lookup: CDR1 SGHTA, CDR2 FQGNSA. Input material: peripheral blood. The gene calls are TRBV7-2 and TRBJ1-6; D is possibly TRBD1 (5 bases). This sequence was found in a woman in her fifties or sixties who had recovered from COVID-19. In nucleotides, the CDR3 is TGTGCCAGCAGCGAGCCGGGACTTTCACCCCTCCACTTT. Protein: CASSEPGLSPLHF.